This T cell receptor (beta chain) was found in a study of blood T cells in healthy people across ages. This clonotype was picked up a small number of times. Combining a sample-barcoded 5' primer with a J-beta primer mix, a second PCR ran for roughly 6 to 11 cycles. TCRdb called the 5' RACE reads again in MiXCR, with one record for every CDR3 protein. The repertoire has 650,000 to 1,000,000 distinct CDR3 sequences, 35% to 40% of them found once; the top ten carry roughly 13%. Trimming removed 5 bases from V and 4 bases from J, with 7 bases in between. The CDR3 extends over 11 amino acids. Germline V gene data show CDR1 as GTSNPN and CDR2 as SVGIG (reference sequence). Whenever a sample was processed, at least 6.5 million PBMCs were isolated.

The TCR comes from a man aged 18 to 30 in good health. This chain joins TRBV30 and TRBJ2-3; no definite D call. Sequenced: blood. CDR3 in amino acids: CAWEVADTQYF. The DNA of the CDR3 is TGTGCCTGGGAGGTCGCAGATACGCAGTATTTT.